The clone carrying this T cell receptor (beta chain) occurred a few times. The antigen is not known. The second PCR ran about 6 to 11 cycles with a sample-barcoded 5' primer and J-beta primers. TCRdb re-called the 5' RACE reads through MiXCR, storing one row per CDR3 protein. Of some 790,000 distinct CDR3 sequences listed, under 30% are singletons. CDR3 length: 18 amino acids. V was clipped by 3 bases and J by 4 bases, with 19 bases between them. The germline gives CDR1 SGHVS, CDR2 FQNEAQ. These data originate in a study of blood T cells in healthy people across ages. Study outcomes and limitations: Per million T cells, TCR beta diversity dropped roughly linearly as age increased.

The rearrangement uses TRBV7-8 and TRBJ2-6, with D possibly matching TRBD1 (6 bases). The origin of this receptor is a woman of 80 years or more in good health. The source material was blood. CDR3 DNA: TGTGCCAGCAGCTTGAGAACAGGGAACAGGCTCGGGGCCAACGTCCTGACTTTC. This gives the protein CASSLRTGNRLGANVLTF.